Given below is one T cell receptor beta chain in context. Its target is unknown. The sample is drawn from a study of shared clonotypes between healthy human individuals. Regarding the study as a whole: Generation of non-shared clonotypes was less probable than generation of clonotypes shared by all four donors.

The CDR3 loop spans 13 amino acids. Germline CDR1 is LNHDA and CDR2 is SQIVND (reference sequence). V was clipped by 8 bases and J by 7 bases; unmatched bases: 7. Only Caucasian adults living in Nashville, Tennessee served as donors. Division of CD4+ cells produced a CD45RA+ naive subset and a CD45RA-negative memory subset. Samples underwent the assay at deep level. Clones were sequenced by immunoSEQ multiplex PCR, and TCRdb holds only the in-frame ones, with some missing. The data hold around 2.5 million clones, with 93% observed a single time. The clonotype was recovered from a man aged 18-30 years in good health. Some clones in this sample may be carry-over from other donors' samples. The sample comprised naive CD4+ T cells from PBMCs. As to subset: CD45RA+ positively selected. V is TRBV19 and J is TRBJ1-5; 8 bases are a match to TRBD1. CDR3 region: CASRLQGEQPQHF. The CDR3 DNA reads TGTGCCAGTCGATTACAGGGGGAGCAGCCCCAGCATTTT.